This TCR beta chain was recorded in a study of cytomegalovirus exposure and HLA in healthy donors. This CDR3 spans 15 amino acids. Germline V gene lookup returns CDR1 WNHNN and CDR2 SYGVQD (reference sequence). V lost 3 bases, J lost 3 bases, and 14 bases lay in between. Both 60 Vbeta primers and 13 Jbeta primers went into the PCR. Method: immunoSEQ multiplex PCR; TCRdb's copy keeps in-frame clones and lacks some. The sample carries roughly 130,000 clones, 70% to 85% recorded once. A word on this clone: What it binds is unknown.

General observations from the study: A few V segments could not be told apart, such as TRBV6-2 and TRBV6-3, and were left out. Some TCR beta chains (roughly 150 of them) were listed as cytomegalovirus-associated.

Sequences were obtained from PBMCs. The J gene is TRBJ2-5, the V gene TRBV10-1; D unresolved. The TCR comes from a boy aged 2-9 years in good health and CMV-seronegative. The CDR3, as DNA: TGCGCCAGCAGTGAAAAACTACCCCCCGAAGAGACCCAGTACTTC. It is translated as CASSEKLPPEETQYF.